The 23 T cell receptor beta chains given below trace back to one sample, sequenced in a study of blood T cells in healthy people across ages. A second PCR of 7 to 11 cycles used a sample-barcoded 5' primer and a J-beta primer mix. MiXCR was run by TCRdb on the 5' RACE reads, yielding one entry per CDR3 protein. The sample yields about 640,000 distinct CDR3 sequences, under 65% seen once. Sequences were obtained from blood. All receptors come from a man in his fifties or sixties in good health.

The rearrangement uses TRBV6-2 or TRBV6-3 and TRBJ2-1; 8 nucleotides match TRBD2. Germline-derived CDR1 and CDR2 are MNHEY and SVGEGT. CDR3 size: 14 residues. The J segment lost 6 bases and the V segment lost 5 bases, leaving 6 bases of the junction unmatched. The chain's CDR3 is CASSTAGGGNEQFF. Here the CDR3 DNA reads TGTGCCAGCAGTACGGCCGGGGGGGGCAATGAGCAGTTCTTC.

As DNA, the CDR3 is TGCAGCGGCAAAACGGCAGTGGGGTCAGATACGCAGTATTTT. Its translation: CSGKTAVGSDTQYF. J is TRBJ2-3 and V is TRBV29-1; unclear D gene. V was cut by 7 bases and J by 4 bases, with 18 bases left in between. Per germline, CDR1 SQVTM and CDR2 ANQGSEA. The CDR3 is 14 amino acids.

This clonotype was seen a few times. V gene TRBV11-2 combines with J gene TRBJ2-1, with D perhaps being TRBD1 or TRBD2 (5 bases each). The germline V gene has CDR1 SGHAT and CDR2 FQNNGV. The CDR3 runs 14 residues. V lost 4 bases to trimming and J lost 6 bases, with 13 bases between them. DNA for the CDR3: TGTGCCAGCAGCTCCTCCGGGACCTCCAATGAGCAGTTCTTC. This translates into CASSSSGTSNEQFF.

The chain recombines TRBV4-2 with TRBJ2-1; TRBD1 matches at 7 bases. Germline V CDR1 and CDR2: LGHNA, YNFKEQ. There are 15 residues in the CDR3. Trimming cost V 4 bases and J 13 bases; bases outside gene matches: 16. The DNA of the CDR3 is TGTGCCAGCAGCCGGGCGACAGGGCCAGGGCAGACCCAGTTCTTC. This sequence encodes CASSRATGPGQTQFF.

The chain recombines TRBV27 with TRBJ2-1, with D maybe TRBD1 (6 bases). Germline loops: CDR1 MNHEY, CDR2 SMNVEV (reference sequence). This CDR3 is built from 15 residues. The V gene lost 8 bases and the J gene lost 8 bases, with 22 bases spanning the gap. CDR3 sequence (DNA): TGTGCCAGCCGCTTATCTGGGGGCGCGTTATATGAGCAGTTCTTC. Translating gives CASRLSGGALYEQFF.

The chain has TRBV12-3 or TRBV12-4 and TRBJ2-3; 11 bases line up with TRBD1. The CDR3 has 17 amino acids. V trimming: 3 bases; J trimming: 3 bases; junction bases outside the gene matches: 8. CDR3 in DNA: TGTGCCAGCAGTTTCAACCCCGGGACAGGGGGGACAGATACGCAGTATTTT. Encoded protein: CASSFNPGTGGTDTQYF.

The genes are TRBV5-1 and TRBJ2-3, with 9 bases fitting TRBD1. CDR1 is SGHRS and CDR2 is YFSETQ in the germline V gene. This CDR3 region has 15 residues. V gave up 1 base and J gave up 5 bases; unmatched junction bases: 5. This CDR3 reads CASSLTGGFRDTQYF. As DNA, the CDR3 is TGCGCCAGCAGCTTGACAGGGGGCTTTAGAGATACGCAGTATTTT.

This clonotype was counted a few times. This chain uses TRBV9 with TRBJ2-5, with 8 bases that match TRBD1. Germline V gene sequence: CDR1 SGDLS, CDR2 YYNGEE. The length of the CDR3 is 15 residues. V lost 3 bases to trimming and J lost 5 bases; unmatched junction nucleotides: 9. CDR3 loop: CASSERQGSRETQYF. DNA of the CDR3: TGTGCCAGCAGCGAACGACAGGGGTCCAGGGAGACCCAGTACTTC.

V usage is TRBV29-1 and J usage is TRBJ2-2; 7 positions match TRBD2. The germline V gene encodes CDR1 SQVTM and CDR2 ANQGSEA. The CDR3 is made up of 14 amino acids. V lost 6 bases, J lost 5 bases, and 9 bases stayed unmatched. CDR3 DNA: TGCAGCGTCCAAGCGGGACGACTAACCGGGGAGCTGTTTTTT. Amino acid sequence: CSVQAGRLTGELFF.

The rearrangement links TRBV7-2 to TRBJ2-7, with 11 nucleotides matching TRBD2. Germline-derived CDR1 and CDR2 are SGHTA and FQGNSA. This CDR3 contains 15 residues. V shed 5 bases, J shed 4 bases, and the junction held 7 bases outside the gene matches. CDR3 nucleotide sequence: TGTGCCAGCAGCCTTATAGCGGGGGGGCTTTACGAGCAGTACTTC. It encodes CASSLIAGGLYEQYF.

The chain links TRBV7-9 to TRBJ1-5; D unresolved. Germline assignment: CDR1 SEHNR and CDR2 FQNEAQ (reference sequence). CDR3 length equals 11 residues. V dropped 4 bases and J dropped 9 bases, with 7 bases sitting between them. The CDR3 loop reads CASSSGGPQHF. CDR3 bases: TGTGCCAGCAGCTCCGGAGGGCCCCAGCATTTT.

The V call is TRBV6-2 or TRBV6-3, the J call TRBJ2-3; TRBD1 or TRBD2 may be the D gene (6 bases each). Per germline, CDR1 MNHEY and CDR2 SVGEGT. V lost 5 bases, J lost 1 base, and 16 bases lay in between. The CDR3 spans 16 residues. The CDR3 bases are TGTGCCAGCAGTGCCGGGGGCCTAGATGGCACAGATACGCAGTATTTT. Translated: CASSAGGLDGTDTQYF.

The chain uses TRBV13 and TRBJ2-5; tentative D call: TRBD2 (6 bases). Near its end, the DNA agrees better with TRBJ2-7, so the J call may be wrong. Germline loops: CDR1 PRHDT, CDR2 FYEKMQ (reference sequence). CDR3 length equals 12 residues. CDR3 in DNA: TGTGCCAGCAGCCGCGGGGTCCACGAGCAGTACTTC. Translated, it gives CASSRGVHEQYF.

This rearrangement joins TRBV20-1 to TRBJ2-5; 8 positions match TRBD1. The CDR3 has 13 amino acids. The J segment lost 3 bases and the V segment lost 0 bases, leaving 0 bases of the junction unmatched. In germline, CDR1 is DFQATT, CDR2 SNEGSKA (reference sequence). The CDR3 sequence: CSARETGEETQYF. The DNA of the CDR3 is TGCAGTGCTAGAGAGACAGGGGAAGAGACCCAGTACTTC.

The chain has TRBV4-1 and TRBJ2-5, with a tentative D call TRBD1 (5 bases). The V end was cut by 0 bases, the J end by 7 bases, with 9 bases between. Germline loops: CDR1 MGHRA, CDR2 YSYEKL. The CDR3 contains 13 residues. The DNA for the CDR3 is TGCGCCAGCAGCCAAGATGGGGCCGGGACCCAGTACTTC. Residues: CASSQDGAGTQYF.

In the case of this clonotype: One junction end disagrees with the germline gene, perhaps due to a read error. CDR3 nucleotides: TGTGCCAGCAGCCCTACAGCGTTTAATGAAAGACTGTTTTTT. It yields the protein CASSPTAFNERLFF. The chain couples TRBV9 to TRBJ1-4, with unresolved D. CDR3 length: 14 amino acids. Germline V lookup: CDR1 SGDLS, CDR2 YYNGEE.

This clonotype turned up a few times. The chain links TRBV20-1 to TRBJ1-2; D possibly corresponds to TRBD1 (5 bases). Germline assignment: CDR1 DFQATT and CDR2 SNEGSKA (reference sequence). Trimming stripped 5 bases from V and 7 bases from J, with 23 bases between. The CDR3 has 15 residues. CDR3 bases: TGCAGTGCTCCCCCCGGCGGGGGATCCTGGGGTGGCTACACCTTC. This encodes CSAPPGGGSWGGYTF.

This clonotype was observed a few times. The J gene is TRBJ2-7, the V gene TRBV4-2; perhaps TRBD2 as D (5 bases). CDR1 LGHNA and CDR2 YNFKEQ come from the germline V gene. V was trimmed by 1 base and J by 2 bases, leaving 12 bases between them. The CDR3 totals 15 residues. CDR3 sequence reads: CASSQGAEITYEQYF. CDR3 DNA sequence: TGTGCCAGCAGCCAAGGAGCGGAAATTACCTACGAGCAGTACTTC.

This clonotype was found once. This chain joins TRBV27 and TRBJ2-1, with 7 positions matching TRBD1. The trim removed 2 bases at V and 0 bases at J, leaving 4 bases unmatched. This CDR3 comprises 16 residues. Germline V gene data show CDR1 as MNHEY and CDR2 as SMNVEV (reference sequence). The CDR3 loop is CASSLRGQSSYNEQFF. The CDR3, as DNA: TGTGCCAGCAGTTTAAGGGGACAGAGCTCCTACAATGAGCAGTTCTTC.

The V gene is TRBV29-1, the J gene TRBJ2-2; D ambiguous. The CDR3 has 12 residues. The germline V and J ends were trimmed by 5 bases and 7 bases, with 11 bases remaining between them. Germline-derived CDR1 and CDR2 are SQVTM and ANQGSEA. The CDR3 region is CSVRLDGGELFF. The CDR3 coding sequence is TGCAGCGTTAGGCTCGATGGCGGGGAGCTGTTTTTT.

V usage is TRBV20-1 and J usage is TRBJ2-7; 8 bases fit TRBD2. The V segment lost 2 bases and the J segment 0 bases; nucleotides outside the gene matches: 3. The CDR3 runs to 14 residues. Germline lookup yields CDR1 DFQATT and CDR2 SNEGSKA (reference sequence). CDR3 in amino acids: CSARRSGGSYEQYF. CDR3 bases: TGCAGTGCTAGACGGAGCGGGGGCTCCTACGAGCAGTACTTC.

This sequence joins TRBV20-1 and TRBJ2-5; 15 bases are shared with TRBD2. Germline assignment: CDR1 DFQATT and CDR2 SNEGSKA (reference sequence). The V and J ends lost 5 bases and 1 base, in that order; junction bases with no gene match: 5. This CDR3 comprises 16 residues. Here the CDR3 reads CSAFPGLAGGQETQYF. Written as DNA, the CDR3 is TGCAGTGCTTTCCCGGGACTAGCGGGGGGCCAAGAGACCCAGTACTTC.

The rearrangement joins TRBV10-2 to TRBJ2-1; no clear D. Trimming took off 5 bases at V and 9 bases at J, with 14 bases between the two ends. Germline assignment: CDR1 WSHSY and CDR2 SAAADI. CDR3 size: 13 residues. CDR3 bases: TGCGCCAGCAGTCGAGGAACCGGGCTTGAGCAGTTCTTC. This codes for CASSRGTGLEQFF.